These 20 T cell receptor beta chains were sequenced from one sample in a study of technical replicates of blood from a few donors. Sequenced by immunoSEQ multiplex PCR; TCRdb stores in-frame clones only, minus some. Of approximately 99,000 clones listed, roughly 95% were seen once; the top ten hold under 0.45%. Source material: T cells isolated from PBMCs. Receptors originate from a human donor in good health.

This rearrangement joins TRBV7-8 to TRBJ2-3; 10 nucleotides agree with TRBD2. Germline values: CDR1 SGHVS, CDR2 FQNEAQ. V was clipped by 1 base and J by 10 bases; unmatched bases: 2. The CDR3 extends over 13 amino acids. The CDR3, as DNA: TGTGCCAGCAGCTTAGTAGCGGGAGGCCCGCAGTATTTT. Translated: CASSLVAGGPQYF.

The chain is built from TRBV12-5 and TRBJ2-5, with 8 bases fitting TRBD1. V shed 5 bases and J 1 base; nucleotides not matched to a gene: 9. Germline lookup yields CDR1 LGHNT and CDR2 FRNRAP. This CDR3 has 16 residues. CDR3 amino acids: CASGNTGGPFQETQYF. Here the CDR3 DNA reads TGTGCTAGTGGTAATACAGGGGGTCCATTCCAAGAGACCCAGTACTTC.

The V and J genes are TRBV15 and TRBJ2-5; the D gene is possibly TRBD1 (7 bases). V was trimmed by 0 bases and J by 2 bases, leaving 13 bases between them. Germline values: CDR1 LNHNV, CDR2 YYDKDF (reference sequence). This CDR3 is 16 amino acids long. The DNA of the CDR3 is TGTGCCACCAGCAGAGATCCAGGGGGGTGGCAAGAGACCCAGTACTTC. It is translated as CATSRDPGGWQETQYF.

The chain is built from TRBV19 and TRBJ2-7, with 8 bases that match TRBD1. CDR3 length equals 14 residues. V shed 6 bases and J 5 bases; nucleotides not matched to a gene: 9. The germline V gene encodes CDR1 LNHDA and CDR2 SQIVND (reference sequence). In DNA, the CDR3 is TGTGCCAGTAGGGCGGACAGGGATAGCCACGAGCAGTACTTC. This sequence encodes CASRADRDSHEQYF.

A single count supports this clone. The chain is built from TRBV6-1 and TRBJ2-3; weak D call: TRBD1 (5 bases). V was clipped by 2 bases and J by 3 bases, with 15 bases between them. The CDR3 runs to 16 residues. Germline values: CDR1 MNHNS, CDR2 SASEGT. CDR3 loop: CASSEKDLRGTDTQYF. CDR3 DNA: TGTGCCAGCAGTGAAAAAGACCTAAGGGGAACAGATACGCAGTATTTT.

This chain joins TRBV7-7 and TRBJ2-5; D perhaps matches TRBD1 (6 bases). V gave up 5 bases and J gave up 4 bases, with 14 bases separating them. Per germline, CDR1 SSHAT and CDR2 FNYEAQ (reference sequence). There are 14 residues in the CDR3. The CDR3 DNA follows: TGTGCCAGCAGCCCAGACAGGCTACTAGAGACCCAGTACTTC. Protein: CASSPDRLLETQYF.

This chain joins TRBV9 and TRBJ2-2; D gene unclear. V lost 4 bases and J lost 7, with 8 bases in between. The CDR3 spans 12 residues. The V gene's germline CDR1 is SGDLS and CDR2 YYNGEE. CDR3: CASSLSVGELFF. The CDR3 coding sequence is TGTGCCAGCAGCCTTAGTGTCGGGGAGCTGTTTTTT.

This clone was seen a handful of times. This chain links TRBV7-3 with TRBJ2-7; tentatively, D is TRBD2 (6 bases). Germline-derived CDR1 and CDR2 are SGHTA and FQGTGA. CDR3 length: 16 residues. Trimming removed 2 bases from V and 2 bases from J, with 16 bases in between. The CDR3 region has the DNA TGTGCCAGCAGCTTACTTAGCCGGGAGCTTCCCTACGAGCAGTACTTC. Translating it yields CASSLLSRELPYEQYF.

This clone was counted a single time. The rearrangement uses TRBV7-3 and TRBJ1-3, with D tentatively TRBD1 (5 bases). The germline CDR1 and CDR2 sequences are SGHTA and FQGTGA. Trimming removed 6 bases at V and 4 bases at J, with 10 bases between. The length of the CDR3 is 13 residues. CDR3 in amino acids: CASSDRGGNTIYF. CDR3 nucleotides: TGTGCCAGCAGTGATAGGGGAGGAAACACCATATATTTT.

This chain joins TRBV28 and TRBJ2-6; D possibly corresponds to TRBD2 (7 bases). Germline V gene sequence: CDR1 MDHEN, CDR2 SYDVKM. This CDR3 has 15 amino acids. V shed 7 bases and J shed 0 bases, with 10 bases lying between them. The CDR3 bases are TGTGCCAGCACTGCGGGGGCCTCTGGGGCCAACGTCCTGACTTTC. Protein product: CASTAGASGANVLTF.

This clone was detected once. V gene TRBV5-1 combines with J gene TRBJ2-7; the D gene is possibly TRBD2 (6 bases). The V and J ends lost 3 bases and 5 bases respectively, with 12 bases between them. From germline, CDR1 is SGHRS and CDR2 YFSETQ. This CDR3 comprises 13 residues. CDR3 in amino acids: CASSYTGADEQYF. The CDR3 DNA reads TGCGCCAGCAGCTACACGGGAGCAGACGAGCAGTACTTC.

The chain employs TRBV30 and TRBJ2-7; 12 bases line up with TRBD1. V shed 2 bases, J shed 6 bases, and the junction held 5 bases outside the gene matches. Germline V gene lookup returns CDR1 GTSNPN and CDR2 SVGIG (reference sequence). The CDR3 is 14 residues long. The CDR3, as DNA: TGTGCCTGGAGTCCCGGGACAGGGGGCCTCGAGCAGTACTTC. It encodes CAWSPGTGGLEQYF.

J is TRBJ2-5 and V is TRBV14; the D gene is possibly TRBD2 (6 bases). V gave up 1 base and J gave up 4 bases, with 13 bases separating them. From germline, CDR1 is SGHDN and CDR2 FVKESK. The CDR3 loop spans 15 amino acids. The DNA of the CDR3 is TGTGCCAGCAGCCAAGCGTGGGGGGTTGCAGAGACCCAGTACTTC. Translating it yields CASSQAWGVAETQYF.

The CDR3 nucleotides are TGCAGCGTTGAAGATCTTCGACTAGCGGTCAACTACGAGCAGTACTTC. This translates into CSVEDLRLAVNYEQYF. This chain connects TRBV29-1 to TRBJ2-7; 9 bases fit TRBD2. Looked up from germline, CDR1 is SQVTM and CDR2 is ANQGSEA. Unmatched junction bases numbered 9, after V lost 0 bases and J lost 3 bases. The CDR3 extends over 16 amino acids.

The rearrangement uses TRBV7-2 and TRBJ1-1; TRBD1 is a possible D gene (6 bases). This CDR3 has 14 residues. Germline values: CDR1 SGHTA, CDR2 FQGNSA. V dropped 3 bases and J dropped 5 bases, with 13 bases sitting between them. The CDR3 DNA reads as TGTGCCAGCAGCTTTTACAGGGAAAAGACTGAAGCTTTCTTT. Translation gives CASSFYREKTEAFF. Full variable domain (outside the CDR3, taken from reference TRBV7-2 and TRBJ1-1): GAGVSQSPSNKVTEKGKDVELRCDPISGHTALYWYRQSLGQGLEFLIYFQGNSAPDKSGLPSDRFSAERTGGSVSTLTIQRTQQEDSAVYLCASSFYREKTEAFFGQGTRLTVV.

The V and J genes are TRBV6-5 and TRBJ2-7; 7 bases align to TRBD1. The V segment lost 6 bases and the J segment 6 bases; nucleotides outside the gene matches: 11. Germline V gives CDR1 MNHEY, CDR2 SVGAGI. The CDR3 runs to 14 residues. This CDR3 is CASRQDRVGFEQYF. CDR3 DNA sequence: TGTGCCAGCAGACAAGACAGGGTGGGGTTCGAGCAGTACTTC.

This clone was picked up one time. The CDR3 DNA reads as TGTGCCAGCAGCGGGGACTGGGAAGGGGCGCAGTATTTT. The encoded protein is CASSGDWEGAQYF. This chain uses TRBV5-6 with TRBJ2-3, with D perhaps matching TRBD2 (6 bases). With 4 bases removed from V and 10 bases from J, the gap between germline ends came to 16 bases. CDR3 length: 13 residues. In germline, CDR1 is SGHDT, CDR2 YYEEEE.

This chain joins TRBV19 and TRBJ1-1, with D possibly matching TRBD1 (6 bases). Looked up from germline, CDR1 is LNHDA and CDR2 is SQIVND (reference sequence). V lost 9 bases and J lost 0, with 14 bases in between. This CDR3 comprises 14 residues. The CDR3 DNA reads TGTGCCAGCCAAAGACAGGTCATGAACACTGAAGCTTTCTTT. Amino acids: CASQRQVMNTEAFF.

The chain recombines TRBV19 with TRBJ2-7; 9 positions agree with TRBD1. This CDR3 comprises 14 residues. Germline CDR1 LNHDA, CDR2 SQIVND (reference sequence). After removal of 3 bases from V and 2 bases from J, the junction contained 2 bases not matched to a gene. The CDR3 spells CASSMDRGTYEQYF. CDR3 DNA sequence: TGTGCCAGTAGTATGGACAGGGGTACCTACGAGCAGTACTTC.

The chain uses TRBV21-1 and TRBJ1-1; the DNA was not used to check the table's D call, TRBD1. TRBV21-1 constitutes a pseudogene. The CDR3 length is 13 residues. The CDR3 here is CASSKDGLTEAFF. The DNA of the CDR3 is TGTGCCAGCAGCAAAGATGGCCTTACTGAAGCTTTCTTT.